Shown below are 10 T cell receptor beta chains from a single sample sequenced in a study of blood T cell repertoires in COVID-19. Some clones are missing from TCRdb's copy, which holds only in-frame ones; the method was immunoSEQ multiplex PCR. In the table there are around 250,000 clones, around 83% of which are singletons. Sequencing was carried out using peripheral blood. These receptors came from a woman aged 18-29 years with acute or convalescent COVID-19.

For the CDR3, the DNA is TGTGCCAGCAGTGGTGGGGACAGGGAGCACACCATATATTTT. This codes for CASSGGDREHTIYF. The gene calls are TRBV2 and TRBJ1-3, with TRBD1 identical over 9 bases. This CDR3 has 14 amino acids. Trimming removed 4 bases from V and 8 bases from J; junction bases left unmatched: 6. CDR1 SNHLY and CDR2 FYNNEI come from the germline V gene.

The rearrangement links TRBV6-5 to TRBJ1-3, with D perhaps TRBD1 (5 bases). The CDR3 totals 15 residues. V lost 3 bases to trimming and J lost 2 bases, with 11 bases between them. CDR1 is MNHEY, CDR2 SVGAGI, per germline. The CDR3 nucleotides are TGTGCCAGCAGTTATGAGTGGACAACTGGAAACACCATATATTTT. Translating gives CASSYEWTTGNTIYF.

This rearrangement joins TRBV7-2 to TRBJ2-2, with D perhaps matching TRBD2 (6 bases). Germline assignment: CDR1 SGHTA and CDR2 FQGNSA. This CDR3 is built from 16 residues. Trimming removed 5 bases from V and 4 bases from J, with 17 bases in between. In nucleotides, the CDR3 is TGTGCCAGCAGCCCCTTCCCTGACGGGAGCACCGGGGAGCTGTTTTTT. Protein product: CASSPFPDGSTGELFF.

The chain has TRBV11-2 and TRBJ1-1, with no clear D. The CDR3 totals 12 residues. Germline V gene sequence: CDR1 SGHAT, CDR2 FQNNGV. V was clipped by 5 bases and J by 12 bases, with 16 bases between them. CDR3 DNA sequence: TGTGCCAGCAGCGCGAGAGGCGCGTGGACTTTCTTT. Translation gives CASSARGAWTFF.

The chain couples TRBV6-2 or TRBV6-3 to TRBJ1-1; possible D gene TRBD1, 5 bases. The germline V gene has CDR1 MNHEY and CDR2 SVGEGT. The CDR3 has 12 residues. Trimming stripped 2 bases from V and 6 bases from J, with 7 bases between. DNA of the CDR3: TGTGCCAGCAGTTACCTAGGGGCTGAAGCTTTCTTT. This gives the protein CASSYLGAEAFF.

The CDR3 loop reads CASSFRLAGRNEQFF. DNA for the CDR3: TGTGCCAGCAGCTTTCGACTAGCGGGAAGGAATGAGCAGTTCTTC. The rearrangement links TRBV11-2 to TRBJ2-1, with 11 bases matching TRBD2. The CDR3 has 15 residues. Germline assignment: CDR1 SGHAT and CDR2 FQNNGV. After removal of 3 bases from V and 7 bases from J, the junction contained 5 bases not matched to a gene.

The J gene is TRBJ1-1, the V gene TRBV5-5; 11 positions match TRBD1. Germline V gives CDR1 SGHKS, CDR2 YYEKEE (reference sequence). This CDR3 has 16 amino acids. The trim removed 0 bases at V and 3 bases at J, leaving 4 bases unmatched. This CDR3 is CASSLEGQGVYTEAFF. CDR3 DNA: TGTGCCAGCAGCTTGGAGGGACAGGGGGTTTACACTGAAGCTTTCTTT. The complete variable domain, with remaining parts taken from reference TRBV5-5 and TRBJ1-1, reads DAGVTQSPTHLIKTRGQQVTLRCSPISGHKSVSWYQQVLGQGPQFIFQYYEKEERGRGNFPDRFSARQFPNYSSELNVNALLLGDSALYLCASSLEGQGVYTEAFFGQGTRLTVV.

The chain carries TRBV3-1 (or the pseudogene TRBV3-2) and TRBJ2-7; tentative D call: TRBD1 (5 bases). Germline CDR1 reads LGHDT; CDR2 reads YNNKEL (reference sequence). The CDR3 spans 12 residues. Between the trimmed V and J ends, which lost 2 bases and 6 bases, there was a span of 8 bases. The CDR3: CASSQHRFEQYF. CDR3 DNA: TGTGCCAGCAGCCAACACAGGTTCGAGCAGTACTTC.

The chain couples TRBV18 to TRBJ2-1; TRBD2 agrees at 8 bases. The J segment lost 1 base and the V segment lost 4 bases, leaving 9 bases of the junction unmatched. CDR3 length equals 17 residues. Germline V gene sequence: CDR1 KGHSH, CDR2 LQKENI. This CDR3 is CASSLQPGLGSYNEQFF. The CDR3 nucleotides read TGTGCCAGCTCACTTCAACCGGGACTAGGGTCCTACAATGAGCAGTTCTTC.

The chain is built from TRBV19 and TRBJ2-3; 7 bases are shared with TRBD2. J was trimmed by 4 bases and V by 4 bases; bases with no gene match: 11. In germline, CDR1 is LNHDA, CDR2 SQIVND (reference sequence). This CDR3 spans 16 amino acids. The CDR3 sequence is CASSRPGGSGADTQYF. CDR3 bases: TGTGCCAGTAGTAGGCCGGGCGGGAGTGGGGCAGATACGCAGTATTTT.